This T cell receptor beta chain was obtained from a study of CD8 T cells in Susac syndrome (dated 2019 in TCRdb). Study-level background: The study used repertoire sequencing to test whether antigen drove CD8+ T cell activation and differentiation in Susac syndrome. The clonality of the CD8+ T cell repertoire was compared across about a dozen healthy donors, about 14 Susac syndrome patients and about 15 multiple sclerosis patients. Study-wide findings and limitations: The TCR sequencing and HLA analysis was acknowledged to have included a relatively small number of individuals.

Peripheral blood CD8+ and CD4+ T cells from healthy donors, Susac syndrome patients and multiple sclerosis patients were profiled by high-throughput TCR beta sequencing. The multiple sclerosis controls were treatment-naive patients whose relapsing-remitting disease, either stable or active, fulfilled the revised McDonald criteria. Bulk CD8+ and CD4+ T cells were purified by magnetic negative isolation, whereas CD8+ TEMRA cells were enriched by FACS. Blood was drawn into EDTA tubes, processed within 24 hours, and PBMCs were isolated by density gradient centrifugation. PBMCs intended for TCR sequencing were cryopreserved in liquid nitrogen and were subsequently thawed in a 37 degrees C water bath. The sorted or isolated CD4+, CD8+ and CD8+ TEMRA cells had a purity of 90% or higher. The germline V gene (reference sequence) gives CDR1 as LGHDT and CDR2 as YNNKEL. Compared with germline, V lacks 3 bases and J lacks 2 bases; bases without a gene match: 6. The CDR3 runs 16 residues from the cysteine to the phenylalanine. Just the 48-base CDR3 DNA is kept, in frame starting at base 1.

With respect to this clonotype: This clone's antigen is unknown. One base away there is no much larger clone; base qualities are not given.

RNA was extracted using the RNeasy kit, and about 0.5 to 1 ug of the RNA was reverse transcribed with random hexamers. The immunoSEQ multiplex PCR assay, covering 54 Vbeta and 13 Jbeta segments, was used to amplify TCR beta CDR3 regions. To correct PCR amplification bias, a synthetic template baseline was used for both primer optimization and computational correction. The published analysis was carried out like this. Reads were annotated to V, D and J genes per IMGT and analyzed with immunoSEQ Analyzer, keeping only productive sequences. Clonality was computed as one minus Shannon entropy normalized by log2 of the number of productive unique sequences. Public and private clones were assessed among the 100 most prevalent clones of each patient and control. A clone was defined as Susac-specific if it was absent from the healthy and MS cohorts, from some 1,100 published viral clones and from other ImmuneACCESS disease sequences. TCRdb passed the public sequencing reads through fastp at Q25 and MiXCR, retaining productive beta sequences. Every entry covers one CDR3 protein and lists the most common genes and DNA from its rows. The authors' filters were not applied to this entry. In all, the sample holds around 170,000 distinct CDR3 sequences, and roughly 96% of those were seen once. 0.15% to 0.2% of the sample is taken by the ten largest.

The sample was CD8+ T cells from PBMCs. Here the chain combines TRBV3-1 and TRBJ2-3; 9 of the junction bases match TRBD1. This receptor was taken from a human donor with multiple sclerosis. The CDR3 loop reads CASSQDRGGDTDTQYF. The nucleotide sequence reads TGTGCCAGCAGCCAGGACAGGGGAGGTGACACAGATACGCAGTATTTT.